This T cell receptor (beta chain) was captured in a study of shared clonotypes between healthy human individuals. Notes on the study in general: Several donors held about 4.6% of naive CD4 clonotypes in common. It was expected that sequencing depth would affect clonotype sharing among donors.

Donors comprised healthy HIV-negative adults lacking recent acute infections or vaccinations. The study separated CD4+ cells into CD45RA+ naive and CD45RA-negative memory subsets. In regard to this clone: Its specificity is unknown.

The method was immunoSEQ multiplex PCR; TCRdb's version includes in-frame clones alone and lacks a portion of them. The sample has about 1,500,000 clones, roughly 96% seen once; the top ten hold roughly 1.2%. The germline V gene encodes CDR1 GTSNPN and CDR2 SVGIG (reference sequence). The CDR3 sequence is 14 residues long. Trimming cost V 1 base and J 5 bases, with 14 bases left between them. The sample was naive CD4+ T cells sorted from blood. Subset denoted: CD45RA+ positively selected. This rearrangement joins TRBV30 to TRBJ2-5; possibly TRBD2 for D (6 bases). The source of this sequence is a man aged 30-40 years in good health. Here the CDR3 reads CAWSDRLVGETQYF. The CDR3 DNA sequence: TGTGCCTGGAGTGATCGACTAGTAGGCGAGACCCAGTACTTC.